The T cell receptor beta chain described here comes from a study of T-cell memory formation after mild COVID-19. As for the study in general: The study found TCR clusters largely donor specific.

As concerns this clonotype: Its antigen is as yet unknown.

Per germline, CDR1 SEHNR and CDR2 FQNEAQ (reference sequence). This CDR3 region has 14 residues. Trimming at V came to 5 bases and at J to 4 bases, leaving 3 bases not matched to a gene. Study-wide results and limits: Mainly CM and EM harbored the contracting CD4+ clones; mainly EMRA harbored the CD8+ ones. CD4/CD8 balance characterized clones contracting day 15 to 85, and CD4+ skew characterized later expanders. That cross-reactive memory joined was suggested by some responding clones appearing in pre-infection memory.

One entry per CDR3 protein results from TCRdb running MiXCR on the 5' RACE reads. The sample shows roughly 560,000 distinct CDR3 sequences, roughly 21% of them seen only once. The rearrangement uses TRBV7-9 and TRBJ2-3; 10 bases match TRBD2. The TCR comes from an adult woman who had mild COVID-19 (a few samples of this study predate the infection). Cell type and time point are not known. The source material was PBMCs or a T cell subset sorted from them (not recorded which). CDR3: CASSDGLAADTQYF. The CDR3 DNA follows: TGTGCCAGCAGCGACGGACTAGCGGCAGATACGCAGTATTTT.